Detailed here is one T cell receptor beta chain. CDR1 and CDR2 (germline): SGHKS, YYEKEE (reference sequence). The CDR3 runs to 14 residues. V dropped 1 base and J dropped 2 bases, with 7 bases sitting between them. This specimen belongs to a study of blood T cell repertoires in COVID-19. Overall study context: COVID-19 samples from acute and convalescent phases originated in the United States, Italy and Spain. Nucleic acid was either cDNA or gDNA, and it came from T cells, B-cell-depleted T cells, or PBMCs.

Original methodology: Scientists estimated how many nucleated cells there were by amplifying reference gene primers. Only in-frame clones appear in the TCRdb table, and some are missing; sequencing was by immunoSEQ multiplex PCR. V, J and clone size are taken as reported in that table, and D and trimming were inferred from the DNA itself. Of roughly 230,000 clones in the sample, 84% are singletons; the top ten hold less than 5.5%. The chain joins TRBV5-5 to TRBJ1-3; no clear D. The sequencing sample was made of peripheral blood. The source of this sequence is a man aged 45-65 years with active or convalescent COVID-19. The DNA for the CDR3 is TGTGCCAGCAGCTTGAATTATCCTGGAAACACCATATATTTT. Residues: CASSLNYPGNTIYF.